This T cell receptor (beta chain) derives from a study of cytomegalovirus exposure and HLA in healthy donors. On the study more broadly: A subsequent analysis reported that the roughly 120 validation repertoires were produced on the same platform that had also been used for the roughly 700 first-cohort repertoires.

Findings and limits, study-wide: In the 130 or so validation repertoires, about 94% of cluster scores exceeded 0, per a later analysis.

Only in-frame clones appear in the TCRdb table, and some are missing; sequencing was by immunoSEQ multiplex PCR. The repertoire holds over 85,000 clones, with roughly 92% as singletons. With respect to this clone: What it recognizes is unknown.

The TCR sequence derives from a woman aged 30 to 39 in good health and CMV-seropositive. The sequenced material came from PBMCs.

The CDR3 reads CASSFGGIAKNIQYF. CDR3 sequence (DNA): TGTGCCAGCAGTTTCGGGGGGATAGCCAAAAACATTCAGTACTTC. The J gene is TRBJ2-4, the V gene TRBV6-5; 7 positions agree with TRBD2. This CDR3 is 15 amino acids long. The V and J ends lost 4 bases and 0 bases, in that order; junction bases with no gene match: 3. Germline values: CDR1 MNHEY, CDR2 SVGAGI.